The 12 T cell receptor beta chains in this list originate from one sample, sequenced in a study of early T cells in non-severe SARS-CoV-2 infection. From the 5' RACE reads, TCRdb called clonotypes with MiXCR, one entry per CDR3 protein. The sample holds 45,000 to 50,000 distinct CDR3 sequences, 5.5% to 6.5% seen once. Material for sequencing was whole blood. These TCRs come from an adult who was a healthcare worker with PCR-confirmed SARS-CoV-2 infection or an uninfected control (not recorded which).

This clonotype was seen at least ten times. This chain's CDR3 is CAGWTSGSNTQYF. CDR3 bases: TGTGCCGGCTGGACTAGCGGGAGTAATACGCAGTATTTT. The chain has TRBV2 and TRBJ2-3; the match to TRBD2 covers 13 bases. This CDR3 region has 13 residues. The V and J ends lost 11 bases and 7 bases, in that order; junction bases with no gene match: 6. CDR1 and CDR2 from the germline V gene are SNHLY and FYNNEI.

Written as DNA, the CDR3 is TGTGCCAGCAGTTTATCGTACCCTACTTATGGCTACACCTTC. It translates to CASSLSYPTYGYTF. The gene calls are TRBV27 and TRBJ1-2; D call uncertain. V lost 0 bases, J lost 5 bases, and 10 bases lay in between. Looked up from germline, CDR1 is MNHEY and CDR2 is SMNVEV (reference sequence). This CDR3 spans 14 amino acids.

This clonotype showed up just a few times. V gene TRBV6-5 combines with J gene TRBJ2-5; a weak D match, TRBD1 (6 bases). This CDR3 has 13 residues. V was pared by 8 bases and J by 5 bases, with 15 bases between. Germline CDR1 MNHEY, CDR2 SVGAGI. DNA of the CDR3: TGTGCCAGCGGAAAGTTCAGGGGTGAGACCCAGTACTTC. Its translation is CASGKFRGETQYF.

This clonotype was picked up one time. Just one base apart from a much larger clone, this may be a read error. This sequence joins TRBV28 and TRBJ2-3, with 7 bases lining up with TRBD2. Germline-derived CDR1 and CDR2 are MDHEN and SYDVKM. The V gene end was trimmed by 5 bases and the J gene end by 8 bases; junction bases not matched to a gene: 16. This CDR3 spans 16 amino acids. CDR3 sequence: CASSPFQLAVVGTQYF. The CDR3 bases are TGTGCCAGCAGTCCCTTTCAGCTAGCGGTTGTCGGTACGCAGTATTTT.

This clonotype occurred many times. V is TRBV3-1 and J is TRBJ1-1, with 10 bases aligning to TRBD1. This CDR3 is 13 amino acids long. CDR1 and CDR2 from the germline V gene are LGHDT and YNNKEL (reference sequence). J lost 7 bases, V lost 6 bases, and 5 bases had no gene match. The DNA for the CDR3 is TGTGCCAGCAGTTCCCGGGACAGGGGTGAAGCTTTCTTT. It codes for CASSSRDRGEAFF.

The V gene is TRBV6-6, the J gene TRBJ1-2; D perhaps matches TRBD1 (5 bases). The CDR3 runs to 13 residues. CDR1 MNHNY and CDR2 SVGAGI come from the germline V gene (reference sequence). Trimming cost V 5 bases and J 5 bases, with 12 bases left between them. The CDR3 spells CASSRDRSYGYTF. The CDR3 DNA is TGTGCCAGCAGTCGGGACCGATCGTATGGCTACACCTTC.

This clonotype showed up many times. The CDR3 nucleotides read TGTGCCAGCAGCTTATTCGCTAGCGGTGATTACAATGAGCAGTTCTTC. Amino acid sequence: CASSLFASGDYNEQFF. V gene TRBV11-2 combines with J gene TRBJ2-1, with TRBD2 identical over 7 bases. Germline trimming cut 2 bases from V and 4 bases from J; bases unmatched to any gene: 8. Germline CDR1 SGHAT, CDR2 FQNNGV. CDR3 length: 16 residues.

The table lists this clonotype with many counts. This chain links TRBV2 with TRBJ1-5; D is possibly TRBD1 (5 bases). Germline V gene lookup returns CDR1 SNHLY and CDR2 FYNNEI. The V and J ends lost 8 bases and 0 bases respectively, with 14 bases between them. CDR3 length: 15 residues. CDR3 in amino acids: CASSLGVYSNQPQHF. The CDR3 DNA follows: TGTGCCAGCTCGTTAGGGGTTTATAGCAATCAGCCCCAGCATTTT.

The rearrangement links TRBV29-1 to TRBJ2-7; tentative D call: TRBD1 (5 bases). Trimming pared 5 bases from V and 2 bases from J, leaving 10 bases between. The CDR3 is 12 residues long. From germline, CDR1 is SQVTM and CDR2 ANQGSEA. The CDR3 DNA reads as TGCAGCGTTCTAAGGGGAACCTACGAGCAGTACTTC. Protein product: CSVLRGTYEQYF.

Many counts were recorded for this clonotype. The CDR3 sequence: CASDRITFGTGEETQYF. The CDR3 DNA sequence: TGTGCCAGCGACCGTATTACCTTCGGGACAGGGGAGGAGACCCAGTACTTC. The rearrangement links TRBV27 to TRBJ2-5, with 10 bases fitting TRBD1. The germline gives CDR1 MNHEY, CDR2 SMNVEV (reference sequence). The CDR3 is 17 amino acids. V shed 8 bases and J 5 bases; nucleotides not matched to a gene: 17.

Only a few counts were recorded for this clonotype. The chain couples TRBV2 to TRBJ2-7; TRBD2 aligns across 12 bases. The J segment lost 3 bases and the V segment lost 1 base, leaving 1 base of the junction unmatched. The length of the CDR3 is 15 residues. From germline, CDR1 is SNHLY and CDR2 FYNNEI. The CDR3 spells CASSEGLAGVYEQYF. CDR3 coding DNA: TGTGCCAGCAGTGAAGGACTAGCGGGGGTCTACGAGCAGTACTTC.

This clonotype has a handful of counts. This chain uses TRBV20-1 with TRBJ2-5, with D possibly TRBD1 on 5 matching bases. The germline V gene encodes CDR1 DFQATT and CDR2 SNEGSKA (reference sequence). The CDR3 loop spans 16 amino acids. V gave up 4 bases and J gave up 2 bases, with 20 bases separating them. CDR3 nucleotide sequence: TGCAGTGCTATTCGACAGCTAGTCACTCGGCAAGAGACCCAGTACTTC. Translating gives CSAIRQLVTRQETQYF.